Here is one T cell receptor (beta chain) with its context. This table comes from immunoSEQ multiplex PCR, and its TCRdb copy is limited to in-frame clones, with some not included. The sample comprises about 99,000 clones, more than 80% of which are singletons, and about 4% rests with the top ten. These data are taken from a study of blood T cell repertoires in COVID-19. In the study overall: Whether acute or convalescent, the COVID-19 samples came from the United States, Italy and Spain.

Material for sequencing was peripheral blood. The receptor comes from a woman aged 60-75 years with acute or convalescent COVID-19.

CDR3 in amino acids: CASSMTPSGYTF. DNA of the CDR3: TGTGCCAGCAGTATGACTCCTTCTGGCTACACCTTC. This chain links TRBV12-3 or TRBV12-4 with TRBJ1-2; D uncertain. V was shortened by 5 bases and J by 7 bases, with 11 bases between the two germline ends. The CDR3 runs 12 residues.